The 27 T cell receptor beta chains below all came from one sample that was sequenced in a study of cytomegalovirus exposure and HLA in healthy donors. Use of 60 Vbeta and 13 Jbeta primers characterized the PCR. The data were produced by immunoSEQ multiplex PCR, yet TCRdb's version contains in-frame clones alone and is incomplete. The repertoire holds approximately 200,000 clones, with around 81% as singletons. What was sequenced was PBMCs. All receptors come from a woman aged 18-30 years in good health and CMV-seropositive.

This clone was counted between two and nine times. The rearrangement joins TRBV7-9 to TRBJ2-3, with a possible D match to TRBD1 (7 bases). This CDR3 has 14 residues. Germline CDR1 reads SEHNR; CDR2 reads FQNEAQ (reference sequence). V shed 11 bases and J shed 1 base, with 16 bases lying between them. Written as DNA, the CDR3 is TGTGCCGCGGGGACAGAGCATGGCACAGATACGCAGTATTTT. Encoded protein: CAAGTEHGTDTQYF.

The chain joins TRBV11-2 to TRBJ1-4; the D is unclear. Trimming took 1 base from V and 13 from J, leaving 13 bases between them. Germline V lookup: CDR1 SGHAT, CDR2 FQNNGV. This CDR3 region has 13 residues. This chain's CDR3 is CASSLGSSNGLFF. For the CDR3, the DNA is TGTGCCAGCAGCTTAGGTTCCTCGAACGGACTGTTTTTT.

The chain recombines TRBV7-2 with TRBJ1-2; maybe TRBD1 (6 bases). This CDR3 comprises 14 residues. Trimming removed 0 bases from V and 7 bases from J, with 12 bases in between. From germline, CDR1 is SGHTA and CDR2 FQGNSA. The CDR3 nucleotides read TGTGCCAGCAGCTTAGCTTCAGGGGCGGGTGGCTACACCTTC. This gives the protein CASSLASGAGGYTF.

Remarks on this clone: At one end, the junction sequence differs from germline, possibly due to a read error. V gene TRBV7-9 combines with J gene TRBJ2-2; TRBD2 matches at 9 bases. This CDR3 is built from 16 residues. Germline lookup yields CDR1 SEHNR and CDR2 FQNEAQ (reference sequence). CDR3 nucleotides: TGTTCCAGCAGCTTACGCGGCGGGGGGGGTACCGGGGAGCTGTTTTTT. It specifies CSSSLRGGGGTGELFF.

The chain recombines TRBV30 with TRBJ1-4; tentatively, D is TRBD1 (6 bases). This CDR3 has 14 residues. The V gene's germline CDR1 is GTSNPN and CDR2 SVGIG (reference sequence). V was shortened by 1 base and J by 5 bases, with 11 bases between the two germline ends. CDR3 residues: CAWSAGQVNEKLFF. The CDR3 coding sequence is TGTGCCTGGAGTGCGGGACAAGTAAATGAAAAACTGTTTTTT.

This clone has a handful of counts. J is TRBJ1-1 and V is TRBV7-9; 9 positions match TRBD1. Trimming at V came to 6 bases and at J to 5 bases, leaving 1 base not matched to a gene. CDR1 and CDR2 (germline): SEHNR, FQNEAQ (reference sequence). The CDR3 extends over 12 amino acids. In DNA form, the CDR3 reads TGTGCCAGCAGGGGACAGGGTACTGAAGCTTTCTTT. Its protein is CASRGQGTEAFF. Complete variable domain (other parts from reference TRBV7-9 and TRBJ1-1): DTGVSQNPRHKITKRGQNVTFRCDPISEHNRLYWYRQTLGQGPEFLTYFQNEAQLEKSRLLSDRFSAERPKGSFSTLEIQRTEQGDSAMYLCASRGQGTEAFFGQGTRLTVV.

This clone appeared once. The rearrangement uses TRBV4-1 and TRBJ1-2; no clear D gene. Germline CDR1 reads MGHRA; CDR2 reads YSYEKL. V shed 4 bases and J shed 4 bases, with 13 bases lying between them. The CDR3 extends over 14 amino acids. The CDR3: CASSPEQIPYGYTF. The CDR3 nucleotides read TGCGCCAGCAGCCCTGAACAGATCCCCTATGGCTACACCTTC.

This clone was recorded once. The rearrangement uses TRBV19 and TRBJ1-1; D possibly corresponds to TRBD1 (5 bases). The CDR3 covers 12 residues. The germline V and J ends were trimmed by 5 bases and 2 bases, with 6 bases remaining between them. In germline, CDR1 is LNHDA, CDR2 SQIVND (reference sequence). The CDR3 sequence: CASSDSNTEAFF. CDR3 bases: TGTGCCAGTAGTGACAGTAACACTGAAGCTTTCTTT. Drawing the rest from reference TRBV19 and TRBJ1-1, the complete variable domain is DGGITQSPKYLFRKEGQNVTLSCEQNLNHDAMYWYRQDPGQGLRLIYYSQIVNDFQKGDIAEGYSVSREKKESFPLTVTSAQKNPTAFYLCASSDSNTEAFFGQGTRLTVV.

The chain links TRBV19 to TRBJ1-5; 8 positions agree with TRBD1. The germline V gene has CDR1 LNHDA and CDR2 SQIVND (reference sequence). The junction had 15 bases not matched to a gene; V was cut back by 11 bases and J by 9 bases. The CDR3 is made up of 14 amino acids. CDR3: CASNFGQGGGPQHF. The CDR3 nucleotides are TGTGCCTCCAACTTCGGACAGGGAGGTGGGCCCCAGCATTTT.

The J gene is TRBJ2-7, the V gene TRBV30; the D gene is possibly TRBD1 (6 bases). The germline V and J ends were trimmed by 2 bases and 0 bases, with 8 bases remaining between them. The CDR3 totals 13 residues. Germline V gives CDR1 GTSNPN, CDR2 SVGIG (reference sequence). The CDR3 protein is CAWSPGHSYEQYF. The CDR3 nucleotides read TGTGCCTGGAGTCCGGGACACTCCTACGAGCAGTACTTC.

This clone was counted between two and nine times. The V and J genes are TRBV5-4 and TRBJ2-7; D is unclear. This CDR3 has 16 amino acids. The V gene's germline CDR1 is SGHNT and CDR2 YYREEE (reference sequence). With 4 bases removed from V and 0 bases from J, the gap between germline ends came to 17 bases. The CDR3 spells CASSPGPRGSSYEQYF. The DNA for the CDR3 is TGTGCCAGCAGCCCCGGCCCTCGCGGTAGCTCCTACGAGCAGTACTTC.

The rearrangement uses TRBV29-1 and TRBJ1-1; D might be TRBD1 (5 bases). Germline V CDR1 and CDR2: SQVTM, ANQGSEA. Trimming took off 7 bases at V and 5 bases at J, with 20 bases between the two ends. The CDR3 runs to 14 residues. As DNA, the CDR3 is TGCAGCGCCCGTTTAGGGGCCCGGGAGACTGAAGCTTTCTTT. Protein: CSARLGARETEAFF.

V gene TRBV2 combines with J gene TRBJ2-3; 10 positions match TRBD1. Germline V gives CDR1 SNHLY, CDR2 FYNNEI. This CDR3 region has 15 residues. J gave up 2 bases and V 4 bases, and 3 bases lay outside the gene matches. The CDR3 nucleotides are TGTGCCAGCAGTGGACAGGGGGCTGACACAGATACGCAGTATTTT. This encodes CASSGQGADTDTQYF.

Here the CDR3 DNA reads TGTGCCAGCAGGATCCCGGGTGGCTATGGCTACACCTTC. Translating it yields CASRIPGGYGYTF. The rearrangement joins TRBV28 to TRBJ1-2; D uncertain. The CDR3 is 13 residues long. V was pared by 6 bases and J by 4 bases, with 12 bases between. Germline values: CDR1 MDHEN, CDR2 SYDVKM.

V is TRBV30 and J is TRBJ1-6; a possible D gene is TRBD1 (5 bases). Germline-derived CDR1 and CDR2 are GTSNPN and SVGIG (reference sequence). The CDR3 contains 13 residues. Trimming cost V 4 bases and J 10 bases, with 14 bases left between them. Here the CDR3 reads CAWTNQGFSPLHF. Here the CDR3 DNA reads TGTGCCTGGACCAATCAGGGATTCTCACCCCTCCACTTT.

The chain joins TRBV30 to TRBJ2-2; 7 bases match TRBD2. The V and J ends lost 7 bases and 6 bases, in that order; junction bases with no gene match: 17. The CDR3 has 16 amino acids. In germline, CDR1 is GTSNPN, CDR2 SVGIG (reference sequence). The CDR3 spells CASTLGRRGRAGELFF. DNA for the CDR3: TGTGCCTCGACCCTGGGGAGGCGGGGGAGGGCCGGGGAGCTGTTTTTT. The variable domain in full, with the rest retrieved from reference TRBV30 and TRBJ2-2, is SQTIHQWPATLVQPVGSPLSLECTVEGTSNPNLYWYRQAAGRGLQLLFYSVGIGQISSEVPQNLSASRPQDRQFILSSKKLLLSDSGFYLCASTLGRRGRAGELFFGEGSRLTVL.

This chain links TRBV9 with TRBJ2-3; perhaps TRBD1 as D (6 bases). V gave up 3 bases and J gave up 7 bases, with 21 bases separating them. Germline loops: CDR1 SGDLS, CDR2 YYNGEE. This CDR3 region has 16 residues. CDR3 amino acids: CASSAKQGSAANTQYF. CDR3 DNA sequence: TGTGCCAGCAGCGCTAAACAGGGTAGTGCAGCCAATACGCAGTATTTT.

The chain links TRBV7-9 to TRBJ1-1; no definite D call. The germline gives CDR1 SEHNR, CDR2 FQNEAQ (reference sequence). Trimming removed 5 bases from V and 3 bases from J, with 4 bases in between. The CDR3 has 11 amino acids. CDR3 amino acids: CASSQDTEAFF. The CDR3 region has the DNA TGTGCCAGCAGCCAGGACACTGAAGCTTTCTTT.

The rearrangement uses TRBV7-9 and TRBJ1-5; the match to TRBD1 covers 11 bases. CDR1 SEHNR and CDR2 FQNEAQ come from the germline V gene (reference sequence). Germline trimming cut 1 base from V and 5 bases from J; bases unmatched to any gene: 7. There are 17 residues in the CDR3. Written as DNA, the CDR3 is TGTGCCAGCAGCTTAGTCACCGGACAGGGGGCAGATCAGCCCCAGCATTTT. Translated: CASSLVTGQGADQPQHF.

The chain combines TRBV21-1 with TRBJ1-5. TRBV21-1 counts as a pseudogene. There are 21 residues in the CDR3. The CDR3 bases are TGTGCCAGCATCGCCCGTCCTCGGGGGAGGGCCCACCGCCCGAGCAATCAGCCCCAGCATTTT. Translated, it gives CASIARPRGRAHRPSNQPQHF.

The chain is built from TRBV7-2 and TRBJ2-3; D is possibly TRBD2 (5 bases). The CDR3 sequence is 15 residues long. Deletions cut 1 base from V and 5 bases from J, with 13 bases between. The germline gives CDR1 SGHTA, CDR2 FQGNSA. DNA of the CDR3: TGTGCCAGCAGCTTAGTAGACCTAGCCCAAGATACGCAGTATTTT. Protein product: CASSLVDLAQDTQYF. The whole variable domain, remainder taken from reference TRBV7-2 and TRBJ2-3, is GAGVSQSPSNKVTEKGKDVELRCDPISGHTALYWYRQSLGQGLEFLIYFQGNSAPDKSGLPSDRFSAERTGGSVSTLTIQRTQQEDSAVYLCASSLVDLAQDTQYFGPGTRLTVL.

The rearrangement joins TRBV4-1 to TRBJ1-1; TRBD1 matches 8 bases. CDR3 size: 14 residues. Unmatched junction bases numbered 8, after V lost 1 base and J lost 10 bases. Looked up from germline, CDR1 is MGHRA and CDR2 is YSYEKL. The CDR3, as DNA: TGCGCCAGCAGCCAAGGGACAGGGTGGTTTGGAGCTTTCTTT. This gives the protein CASSQGTGWFGAFF.

The chain has TRBV7-3 and TRBJ2-1, with D perhaps TRBD1 (6 bases). The CDR3 contains 13 residues. Per the germline V gene, CDR1 is SGHTA and CDR2 is FQGTGA. Trimming stripped 3 bases from V and 11 bases from J, with 14 bases between. The CDR3 DNA is TGTGCCAGCAGCTTTGACAGAGGGGGTCAGCAGTTCTTC. Residues: CASSFDRGGQQFF.

The chain is built from TRBV21-1 and TRBJ1-6. TRBV21-1 is a recognized pseudogene. CDR3 length: 17 amino acids. Here the CDR3 reads CATQGRSERGFMSPLHF. The CDR3 DNA is TGTGCCACCCAAGGGAGGTCAGAAAGAGGGTTTATGTCACCCCTCCACTTT.

This chain connects TRBV6-5 to TRBJ2-3; 10 bases are shared with TRBD1. CDR3 size: 15 residues. With 4 bases clipped from V and 4 bases from J, the junction kept 5 bases outside the gene matches. Germline lookup yields CDR1 MNHEY and CDR2 SVGAGI. The CDR3 DNA follows: TGTGCCAGCAGTTCGGGACAGGGGAATGCAGATACGCAGTATTTT. Encoded protein: CASSSGQGNADTQYF.

The chain combines TRBV29-1 with TRBJ2-3; 10 bases are shared with TRBD2. The V segment lost 6 bases and the J segment 3 bases; nucleotides outside the gene matches: 6. There are 14 residues in the CDR3. The germline V gene has CDR1 SQVTM and CDR2 ANQGSEA. CDR3 region: CSVISSGGTDTQYF. CDR3 nucleotides: TGCAGCGTGATATCTAGCGGGGGAACAGATACGCAGTATTTT.

The chain uses TRBV7-9 and TRBJ2-5, with TRBD1 identical over 7 bases. With V trimmed by 4 bases and J by 3 bases, 5 bases remained unmatched. The CDR3 has 14 amino acids. Looked up from germline, CDR1 is SEHNR and CDR2 is FQNEAQ (reference sequence). The CDR3 nucleotides are TGTGCCAGCAGCTACTCCGGGACAGAAGAGACCCAGTACTTC. Its protein product is CASSYSGTEETQYF.